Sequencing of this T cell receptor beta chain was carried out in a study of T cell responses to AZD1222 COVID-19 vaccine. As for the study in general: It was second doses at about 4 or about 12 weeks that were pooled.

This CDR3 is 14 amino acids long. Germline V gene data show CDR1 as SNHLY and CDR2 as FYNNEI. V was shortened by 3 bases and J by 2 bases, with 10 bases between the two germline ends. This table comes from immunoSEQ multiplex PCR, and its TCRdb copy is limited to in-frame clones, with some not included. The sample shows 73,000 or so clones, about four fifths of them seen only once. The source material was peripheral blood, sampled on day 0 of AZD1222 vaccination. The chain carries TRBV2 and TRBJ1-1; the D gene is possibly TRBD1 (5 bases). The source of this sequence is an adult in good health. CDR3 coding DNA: TGTGCCAGCAGTGACAGGGCGTATAACACTGAAGCTTTCTTT. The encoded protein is CASSDRAYNTEAFF.